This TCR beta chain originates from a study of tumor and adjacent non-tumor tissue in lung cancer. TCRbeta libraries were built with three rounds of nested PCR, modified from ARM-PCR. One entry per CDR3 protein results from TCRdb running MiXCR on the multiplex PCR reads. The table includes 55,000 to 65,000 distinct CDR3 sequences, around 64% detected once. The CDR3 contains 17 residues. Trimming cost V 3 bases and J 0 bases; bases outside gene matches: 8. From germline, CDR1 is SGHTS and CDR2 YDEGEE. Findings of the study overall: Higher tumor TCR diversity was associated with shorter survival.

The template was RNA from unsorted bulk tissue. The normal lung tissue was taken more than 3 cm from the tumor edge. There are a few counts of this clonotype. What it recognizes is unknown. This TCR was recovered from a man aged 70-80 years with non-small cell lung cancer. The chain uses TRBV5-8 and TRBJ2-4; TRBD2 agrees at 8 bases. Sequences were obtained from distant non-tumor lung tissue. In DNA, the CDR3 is TGTGCCAGCAGCTCCCCGGGACTAGGCCTAGCCAAAAACATTCAGTACTTC. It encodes CASSSPGLGLAKNIQYF.